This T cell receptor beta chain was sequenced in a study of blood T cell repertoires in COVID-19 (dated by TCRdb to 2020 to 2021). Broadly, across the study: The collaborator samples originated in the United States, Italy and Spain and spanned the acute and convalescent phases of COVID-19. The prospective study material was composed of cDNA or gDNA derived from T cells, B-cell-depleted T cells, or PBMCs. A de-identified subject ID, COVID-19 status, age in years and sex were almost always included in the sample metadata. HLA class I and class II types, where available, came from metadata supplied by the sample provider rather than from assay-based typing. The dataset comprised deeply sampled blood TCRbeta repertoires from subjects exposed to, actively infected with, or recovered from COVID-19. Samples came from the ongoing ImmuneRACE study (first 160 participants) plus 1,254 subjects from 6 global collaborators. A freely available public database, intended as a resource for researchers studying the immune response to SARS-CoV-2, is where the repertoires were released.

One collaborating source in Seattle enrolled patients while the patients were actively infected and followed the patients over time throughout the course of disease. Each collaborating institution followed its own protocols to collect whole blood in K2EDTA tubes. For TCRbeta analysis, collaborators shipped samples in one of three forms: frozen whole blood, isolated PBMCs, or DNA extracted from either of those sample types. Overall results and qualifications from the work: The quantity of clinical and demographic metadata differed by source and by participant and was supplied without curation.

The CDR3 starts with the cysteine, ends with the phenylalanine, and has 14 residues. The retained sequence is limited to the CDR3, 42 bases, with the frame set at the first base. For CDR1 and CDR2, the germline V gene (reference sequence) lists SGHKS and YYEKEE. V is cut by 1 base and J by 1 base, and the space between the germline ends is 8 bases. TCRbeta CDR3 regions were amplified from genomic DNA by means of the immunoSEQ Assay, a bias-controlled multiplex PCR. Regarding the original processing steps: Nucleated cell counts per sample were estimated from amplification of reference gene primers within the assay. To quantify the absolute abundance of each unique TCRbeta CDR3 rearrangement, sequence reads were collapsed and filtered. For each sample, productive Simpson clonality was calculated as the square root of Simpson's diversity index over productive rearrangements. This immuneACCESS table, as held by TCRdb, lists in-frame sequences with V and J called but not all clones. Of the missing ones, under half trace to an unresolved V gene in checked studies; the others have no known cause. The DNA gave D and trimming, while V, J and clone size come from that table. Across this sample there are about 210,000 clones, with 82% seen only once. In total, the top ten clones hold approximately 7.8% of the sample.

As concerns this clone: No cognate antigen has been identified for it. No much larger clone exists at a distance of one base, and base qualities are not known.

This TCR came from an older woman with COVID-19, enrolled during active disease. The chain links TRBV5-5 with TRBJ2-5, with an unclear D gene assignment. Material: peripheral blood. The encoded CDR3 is CASSLLVSQETQYF. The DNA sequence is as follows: TGTGCCAGCAGCTTGTTGGTCAGCCAAGAGACCCAGTACTTC.